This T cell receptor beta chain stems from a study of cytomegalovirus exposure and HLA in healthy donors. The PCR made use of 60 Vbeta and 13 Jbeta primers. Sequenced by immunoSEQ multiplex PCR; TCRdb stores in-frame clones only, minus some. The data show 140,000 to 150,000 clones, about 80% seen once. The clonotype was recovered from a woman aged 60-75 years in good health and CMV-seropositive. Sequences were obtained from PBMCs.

DNA for the CDR3: TGTGCCAGCAGCTTAGACGGACAGAGACAAGAGACCCAGTACTTC. Its translation: CASSLDGQRQETQYF. The chain employs TRBV7-9 and TRBJ2-5, with D possibly TRBD1 on 6 matching bases. Trimming shortened V by 1 base and J by 2 bases, and 11 bases separated the two germline ends. There are 15 residues in the CDR3. CDR1 is SEHNR and CDR2 is FQNEAQ in the germline V gene (reference sequence). Variable domain in full (rest from reference TRBV7-9 and TRBJ2-5): DTGVSQNPRHKITKRGQNVTFRCDPISEHNRLYWYRQTLGQGPEFLTYFQNEAQLEKSRLLSDRFSAERPKGSFSTLEIQRTEQGDSAMYLCASSLDGQRQETQYFGPGTRLLVL.